These 32 T cell receptor beta chains share one sample of origin, sequenced in a study of human T cells and chemical hapten exposure. Sample time point: patch test 1, 2 weeks after DPC sensitization. Treatment noted: therapeutic diphenylcyclopropenone sensitization with weekly scalp DPC. In TCRdb, the RACE reads were re-called with MiXCR into one record per CDR3 protein. The sample shows around 150,000 distinct CDR3 sequences, 14% of them seen only once. The specimen comprised whole blood, sampled in connection with sensitization to the hapten diphenylcyclopropenone (DPC). Receptor source: a woman aged 25 to 39 with alopecia areata. Some clones in this sample may be carry-over from other donors' samples.

This clonotype was seen only a few times. The chain joins TRBV7-3 to TRBJ1-2; D not resolved. The germline V and J ends were trimmed by 5 bases and 0 bases, with 7 bases remaining between them. Germline V gene sequence: CDR1 SGHTA, CDR2 FQGTGA. The CDR3 spans 13 residues. The CDR3 nucleotides read TGTGCCAGCAGCCCCCAACCTAACTATGGCTACACCTTC. This encodes CASSPQPNYGYTF.

The V and J genes are TRBV4-2 and TRBJ2-1; 10 positions agree with TRBD2. V lost 3 bases to trimming and J lost 7 bases; unmatched junction nucleotides: 9. This CDR3 region has 16 residues. Germline lookup yields CDR1 LGHNA and CDR2 YNFKEQ. The CDR3 bases are TGTGCCAGCAGCCAGGCGGGAGCGGGAGGGATGAATGAGCAGTTCTTC. Protein product: CASSQAGAGGMNEQFF.

This clonotype was detected only a few times. V and J are TRBV7-2 and TRBJ2-1; D is perhaps TRBD2 (6 bases). The CDR3 is 15 amino acids. Trimming removed 6 bases at V and 6 bases at J, with 18 bases between. CDR1 and CDR2 (germline): SGHTA, FQGNSA. The CDR3 nucleotides read TGTGCCAGCAGGCCTCCGGGACTGGGGAGCAATGAGCAGTTCTTC. Protein: CASRPPGLGSNEQFF.

This clonotype was observed a few times. The chain has TRBV7-2 and TRBJ2-1, with 10 bases identical to TRBD2. Looked up from germline, CDR1 is SGHTA and CDR2 is FQGNSA. CDR3 length: 14 amino acids. V shed 4 bases, J shed 9 bases, and the junction held 6 bases outside the gene matches. This CDR3 is CASSSLAGAGEQFF. CDR3 bases: TGTGCCAGCAGCTCGCTAGCGGGAGCGGGTGAGCAGTTCTTC.

The chain links TRBV28 to TRBJ2-3; possibly TRBD2 for D (5 bases). CDR1 and CDR2 (germline): MDHEN, SYDVKM. Trimming removed 10 bases at V and 5 bases at J, with 13 bases between. The CDR3 consists of 12 residues. This CDR3 is CAIATTGDTQYF. Here the CDR3 DNA reads TGTGCCATTGCGACTACGGGAGATACGCAGTATTTT.

This sequence joins TRBV19 and TRBJ2-7; D is unclear. The V and J ends lost 2 bases and 2 bases respectively, with 13 bases between them. The germline gives CDR1 LNHDA, CDR2 SQIVND (reference sequence). The CDR3 has 15 amino acids. CDR3: CASSISPGITYEQYF. CDR3 DNA: TGTGCCAGTAGTATATCACCAGGAATTACCTACGAGCAGTACTTC.

This clonotype was seen a few times. The chain couples TRBV11-2 to TRBJ1-3; D is ambiguous. V gave up 4 bases and J gave up 2 bases, with 12 bases separating them. This CDR3 has 15 residues. Germline CDR1 reads SGHAT; CDR2 reads FQNNGV. The DNA for the CDR3 is TGTGCCAGCAGCTCCGGACCACCAACTGGAAACACCATATATTTT. Amino acid sequence: CASSSGPPTGNTIYF.

This clonotype was seen a handful of times. The chain uses TRBV5-4 and TRBJ1-6; D uncertain. Germline lookup yields CDR1 SGHNT and CDR2 YYREEE (reference sequence). With 4 bases removed from V and 5 bases from J, the gap between germline ends came to 10 bases. The CDR3 has 14 residues. DNA of the CDR3: TGTGCCAGCAGCCTCGACCCCAATAATTCACCCCTCCACTTT. This codes for CASSLDPNNSPLHF.

The V call is TRBV4-2, the J call TRBJ2-7; 7 positions match TRBD1. Germline CDR1 LGHNA, CDR2 YNFKEQ. The CDR3 is 18 residues long. V shed 5 bases and J 3 bases; nucleotides not matched to a gene: 19. The CDR3 here is CASSLQISGTASVYEQYF. CDR3 nucleotides: TGTGCCAGCAGCTTACAGATCTCCGGGACAGCGTCGGTCTACGAGCAGTACTTC.

This chain uses TRBV12-3 or TRBV12-4 with TRBJ2-2; 10 positions match TRBD2. V shed 6 bases, J shed 4 bases, and the junction held 8 bases outside the gene matches. The CDR3 covers 16 residues. CDR3 coding DNA: TGTGCCAGCAGCCTAGCGGGAGCCGGTATCACCGGGGAGCTGTTTTTT. This encodes CASSLAGAGITGELFF.

The gene calls are TRBV18 and TRBJ1-2, with D hard to call. The CDR3 length is 12 residues. Germline-derived CDR1 and CDR2 are KGHSH and LQKENI. V lost 4 bases and J 10 bases, leaving 13 bases between the germline ends. In DNA form, the CDR3 reads TGTGCCAGCTCACTGGGAGGAGAGGACTACACCTTC. As protein: CASSLGGEDYTF.

The chain links TRBV4-1 to TRBJ1-2, with TRBD1 as a possible D gene (5 bases). V dropped 0 bases and J dropped 8 bases, with 22 bases sitting between them. The germline V gene has CDR1 MGHRA and CDR2 YSYEKL. The CDR3 totals 17 residues. CDR3 loop: CASSQEGLRGNLGGYTF. For the CDR3, the DNA is TGCGCCAGCAGCCAAGAGGGCTTGCGGGGGAATTTGGGCGGCTACACCTTC.

The chain is built from TRBV5-6 and TRBJ1-2; TRBD1 matches 7 bases. With V trimmed by 5 bases and J by 3 bases, 7 bases remained unmatched. Germline lookup yields CDR1 SGHDT and CDR2 YYEEEE. The CDR3 spans 14 residues. As DNA, the CDR3 is TGTGCCAGCAGGTTTGAGGGGGCGGACTATGGCTACACCTTC. This codes for CASRFEGADYGYTF.

This clonotype has only a few counts. The V call is TRBV11-2, the J call TRBJ2-3; D assignment may be TRBD1 or TRBD2 (5 bases each). V lost 4 bases and J lost 0, with 11 bases in between. The CDR3 extends over 15 amino acids. Germline values: CDR1 SGHAT, CDR2 FQNNGV. The CDR3 region has the DNA TGTGCCAGCAGCTCCCCGGGGCCTAGCACAGATACGCAGTATTTT. It encodes CASSSPGPSTDTQYF.

As DNA, the CDR3 is TGTGCCAGCAGTCCTCGGCAGGCTCAGAACACTGAAGCTTTCTTT. Its protein is CASSPRQAQNTEAFF. The chain links TRBV28 to TRBJ1-1; D is unclear. This CDR3 contains 15 residues. Germline-derived CDR1 and CDR2 are MDHEN and SYDVKM. Between the trimmed V and J ends, which lost 5 bases and 1 base, there was a span of 14 bases.

In its sample, this clonotype was seen a few times. J is TRBJ1-4 and V is TRBV4-2, with D hard to call. The germline V gene has CDR1 LGHNA and CDR2 YNFKEQ. V dropped 0 bases and J dropped 8 bases, with 22 bases sitting between them. The CDR3 is 18 residues long. CDR3 region: CASSQDSQAAPMDEKLFF. CDR3 DNA sequence: TGTGCCAGCAGCCAAGATAGCCAGGCGGCGCCCATGGACGAAAAACTGTTTTTT.

This clonotype appeared many times. This chain links TRBV18 with TRBJ2-1; D is possibly TRBD2 (6 bases). With 1 base removed from V and 4 bases from J, the gap between germline ends came to 14 bases. This CDR3 has 16 amino acids. CDR1 and CDR2 from the germline V gene are KGHSH and LQKENI. The CDR3 DNA follows: TGTGCCAGCTCACCACAGGCGGGGATAGGATACAATGAGCAGTTCTTC. Translating gives CASSPQAGIGYNEQFF.

This clonotype was recorded a few times. CDR3 sequence reads: CASSTTGTGGLEQYF. The CDR3 DNA follows: TGTGCCAGCAGTACAACCGGGACAGGGGGCTTGGAGCAGTACTTC. The rearrangement uses TRBV28 and TRBJ2-7; 12 bases align to TRBD1. The CDR3 extends over 15 amino acids. V dropped 5 bases and J dropped 7; count of bases not matched to a gene: 9. Germline CDR1 MDHEN, CDR2 SYDVKM. Using reference TRBV28 and TRBJ2-7 for the parts outside the CDR3, the full variable domain is DVKVTQSSRYLVKRTGEKVFLECVQDMDHENMFWYRQDPGLGLRLIYFSYDVKMKEKGDIPEGYSVSREKKERFSLILESASTNQTSMYLCASSTTGTGGLEQYFGPGTRLTVT.

This chain joins TRBV6-6 and TRBJ2-1; 7 bases align to TRBD2. CDR1 and CDR2 (germline): MNHNY, SVGAGI (reference sequence). V shed 2 bases, J shed 7 bases, and the junction held 5 bases outside the gene matches. The CDR3 runs to 14 residues. CDR3 residues: CASSYGGGWNEQFF. In nucleotides, the CDR3 is TGTGCCAGCAGTTACGGCGGGGGATGGAATGAGCAGTTCTTC.

The chain employs TRBV2 and TRBJ2-2; D gene uncertain. Germline assignment: CDR1 SNHLY and CDR2 FYNNEI. The CDR3 loop spans 12 amino acids. V gave up 2 bases and J gave up 10 bases, with 8 bases separating them. CDR3 in amino acids: CASSESGEELFF. CDR3 nucleotides: TGTGCCAGCAGTGAATCTGGGGAGGAGCTGTTTTTT. The whole variable domain, remainder taken from reference TRBV2 and TRBJ2-2, is EPEVTQTPSHQVTQMGQEVILRCVPISNHLYFYWYRQILGQKVEFLVSFYNNEISEKSEIFDDQFSVERPDGSNFTLKIRSTKLEDSAMYFCASSESGEELFFGEGSRLTVL.

This clonotype was observed a few times. The J gene is TRBJ1-1, the V gene TRBV29-1, with D possibly being TRBD1 (6 bases). The CDR3 extends over 14 amino acids. Germline V CDR1 and CDR2: SQVTM, ANQGSEA. V shed 2 bases and J shed 0 bases, with 10 bases lying between them. CDR3 amino acids: CSVEWAGVNTEAFF. The CDR3 nucleotides are TGCAGCGTTGAATGGGCAGGGGTGAACACTGAAGCTTTCTTT.

The chain couples TRBV6-2 or TRBV6-3 to TRBJ1-4; weak D call: TRBD1 (5 bases). The CDR3 is 17 amino acids. Germline V gene data show CDR1 as MNHEY and CDR2 as SVGEGT. Trimming cost V 4 bases and J 4 bases, with 19 bases left between them. Written as DNA, the CDR3 is TGTGCCAGCAGTTCCCGGCGGAGACAGATCTTTAATGAAAAACTGTTTTTT. It is translated as CASSSRRRQIFNEKLFF.

This chain uses TRBV7-9 with TRBJ2-7, with D unclear. The germline gives CDR1 SEHNR, CDR2 FQNEAQ (reference sequence). Deletions cut 1 base from V and 6 bases from J, with 7 bases between. This CDR3 comprises 12 residues. Written as DNA, the CDR3 is TGTGCCAGCAGCTTAGTTTCCCGCGAGCAGTACTTC. Amino acids: CASSLVSREQYF.

This chain uses TRBV5-1 with TRBJ1-2; D call uncertain. There are 14 residues in the CDR3. Trimming left V 4 bases short and J 0 bases short, with 10 bases between. CDR1 SGHRS and CDR2 YFSETQ come from the germline V gene. CDR3 protein: CASSGDRSNYGYTF. Written as DNA, the CDR3 is TGCGCCAGCAGCGGCGACCGGTCTAACTATGGCTACACCTTC.

This clonotype appeared a few times. The chain uses TRBV6-6 and TRBJ2-3; perhaps TRBD1 as D (5 bases). This CDR3 has 15 amino acids. CDR1 is MNHNY and CDR2 is SVGAGI in the germline V gene (reference sequence). Trimming left V 5 bases short and J 3 bases short, with 15 bases between. CDR3 nucleotide sequence: TGTGCCAGCAGTGGGAAGGGGTTTGGTACAGATACGCAGTATTTT. Translated, it gives CASSGKGFGTDTQYF.

This clonotype has a count of ten or more. The chain joins TRBV20-1 to TRBJ1-1; D is uncertain. The CDR3 runs 13 residues. V dropped 0 bases and J dropped 4 bases, with 9 bases sitting between them. CDR1 is DFQATT, CDR2 SNEGSKA, per germline (reference sequence). CDR3 amino acids: CSARDPAGTEAFF. CDR3 in DNA: TGCAGTGCTAGAGACCCCGCCGGCACTGAAGCTTTCTTT.

This clonotype came up many times. The rearrangement links TRBV7-8 to TRBJ1-4; 8 nucleotides line up with TRBD1. This CDR3 is built from 15 residues. From germline, CDR1 is SGHVS and CDR2 FQNEAQ. V trimming: 3 bases; J trimming: 3 bases; junction bases outside the gene matches: 3. The CDR3 DNA reads TGTGCCAGCAGCTTGATGACAGGGGCTAATGAAAAACTGTTTTTT. Its translation is CASSLMTGANEKLFF.

V is TRBV10-3 and J is TRBJ2-5; D is perhaps TRBD1 or TRBD2 (5 bases each). CDR3 size: 13 residues. V was clipped by 6 bases and J by 2 bases, with 10 bases between them. The germline V gene has CDR1 ENHRY and CDR2 SYGVKD. CDR3 DNA: TGTGCCATCAGCGGGACCGTTCAAGAGACCCAGTACTTC. It is translated as CAISGTVQETQYF.

The chain is built from TRBV12-3 or TRBV12-4 and TRBJ2-2, with 7 positions matching TRBD2. Trimming cost V 5 bases and J 6 bases; bases outside gene matches: 15. The CDR3 spans 17 residues. The CDR3 loop is CASSLLKAGLLAGELFF. For the CDR3, the DNA is TGTGCCAGCAGTCTCCTTAAAGCGGGACTACTGGCCGGGGAGCTGTTTTTT.

There are many counts of this clonotype. This CDR3 reads CASSLNAGSSGANVLTF. CDR3 nucleotides: TGTGCCAGCAGCCTCAATGCGGGGAGCTCTGGGGCCAACGTCCTGACTTTC. This sequence joins TRBV7-3 and TRBJ2-6, with D possibly being TRBD2 (6 bases). Germline V gene lookup returns CDR1 SGHTA and CDR2 FQGTGA. Trimming cost V 5 bases and J 0 bases, with 14 bases left between them. The CDR3 has 17 amino acids.

This clonotype was recorded many times. J is TRBJ1-5 and V is TRBV6-1, with D tentatively TRBD1 (5 bases). CDR1 MNHNS and CDR2 SASEGT come from the germline V gene. V lost 0 bases, J lost 5 bases, and 8 bases lay in between. The CDR3 spans 14 residues. The CDR3 here is CASSEAPGYQPQHF. In DNA, the CDR3 is TGTGCCAGCAGTGAAGCGCCAGGGTATCAGCCCCAGCATTTT.

The V gene is TRBV6-2 or TRBV6-3, the J gene TRBJ2-7, with D tentatively TRBD2 (6 bases). The germline gives CDR1 MNHEY, CDR2 SVGEGT. The CDR3 consists of 14 residues. Between the trimmed V and J ends, which lost 6 bases and 2 bases, there was a span of 14 bases. The CDR3 sequence: CASRRGGTAYEQYF. In nucleotides, the CDR3 is TGTGCCAGCAGAAGGGGCGGGACGGCCTACGAGCAGTACTTC.